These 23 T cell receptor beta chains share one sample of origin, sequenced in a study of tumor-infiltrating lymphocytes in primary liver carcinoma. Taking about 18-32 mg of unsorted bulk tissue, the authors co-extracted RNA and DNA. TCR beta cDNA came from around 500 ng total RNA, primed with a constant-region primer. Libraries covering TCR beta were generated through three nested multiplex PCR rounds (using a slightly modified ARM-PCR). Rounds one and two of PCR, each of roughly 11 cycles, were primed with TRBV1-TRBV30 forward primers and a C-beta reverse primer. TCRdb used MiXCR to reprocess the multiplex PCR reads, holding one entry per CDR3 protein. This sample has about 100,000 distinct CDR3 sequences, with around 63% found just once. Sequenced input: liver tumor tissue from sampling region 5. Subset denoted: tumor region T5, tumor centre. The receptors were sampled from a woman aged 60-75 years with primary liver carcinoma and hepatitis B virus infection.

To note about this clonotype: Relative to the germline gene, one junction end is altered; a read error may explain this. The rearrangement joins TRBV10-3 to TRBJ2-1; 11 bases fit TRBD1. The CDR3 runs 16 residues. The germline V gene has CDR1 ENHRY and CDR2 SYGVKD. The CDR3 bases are TGTGCCATTAGTGGACCGGGACAGGGGGACTACACTGAGCAGTTCTTC. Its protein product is CAISGPGQGDYTEQFF.

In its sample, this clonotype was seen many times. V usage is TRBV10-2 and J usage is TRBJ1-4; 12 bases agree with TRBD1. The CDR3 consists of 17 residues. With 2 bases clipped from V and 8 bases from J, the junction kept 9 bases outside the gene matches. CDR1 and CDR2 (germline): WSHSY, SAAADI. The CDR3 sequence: CASSEGTTGTGGEKLFF. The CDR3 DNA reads TGCGCCAGCAGTGAGGGGACTACCGGGACAGGGGGCGAAAAACTGTTTTTT.

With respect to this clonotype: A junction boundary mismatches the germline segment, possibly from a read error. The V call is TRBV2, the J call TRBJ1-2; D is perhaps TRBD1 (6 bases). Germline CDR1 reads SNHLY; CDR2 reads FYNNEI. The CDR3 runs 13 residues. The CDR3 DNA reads TGCGCCAGCTTGGACAGCCCGAGCTATGGCTACACCTTC. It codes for CASLDSPSYGYTF.

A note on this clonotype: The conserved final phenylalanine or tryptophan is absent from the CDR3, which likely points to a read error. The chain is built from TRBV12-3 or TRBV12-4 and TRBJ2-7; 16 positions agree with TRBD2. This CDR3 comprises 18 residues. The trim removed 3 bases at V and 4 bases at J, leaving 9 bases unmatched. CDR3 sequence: CASSFGGTSGGVSYEQYS. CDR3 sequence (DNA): TGTGCCAGCAGTTTCGGAGGGACTAGCGGGGGGGTTTCATACGAGCAGTACTCC.

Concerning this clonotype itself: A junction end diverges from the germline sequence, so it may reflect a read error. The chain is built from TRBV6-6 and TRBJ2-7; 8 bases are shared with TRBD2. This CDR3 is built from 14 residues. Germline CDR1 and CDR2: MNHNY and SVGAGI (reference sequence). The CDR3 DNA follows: TGTGCCAGCAGTAGCGGGACTAGGACCTACGAGCTGTATTTC. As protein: CASSSGTRTYELYF.

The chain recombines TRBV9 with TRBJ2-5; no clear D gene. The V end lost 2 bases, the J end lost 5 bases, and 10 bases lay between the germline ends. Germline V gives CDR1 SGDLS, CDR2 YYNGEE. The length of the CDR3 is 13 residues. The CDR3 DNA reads TGTGCCAGCAGCGTCGAGCCCGGGGAGACCCAGTACTTC. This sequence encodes CASSVEPGETQYF.

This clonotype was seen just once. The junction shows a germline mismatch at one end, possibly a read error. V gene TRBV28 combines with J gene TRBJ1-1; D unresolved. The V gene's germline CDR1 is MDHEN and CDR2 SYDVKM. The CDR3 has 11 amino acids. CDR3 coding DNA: TGTGCCAGCCGGCTGCACACTGAAGCTTCCTTT. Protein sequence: CASRLHTEASF.

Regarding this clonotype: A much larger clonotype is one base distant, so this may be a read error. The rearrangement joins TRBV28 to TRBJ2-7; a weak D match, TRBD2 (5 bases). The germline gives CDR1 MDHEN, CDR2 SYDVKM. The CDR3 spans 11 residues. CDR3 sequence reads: CDSGWRGEQYF. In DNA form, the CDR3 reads TGTGACAGCGGCTGGCGAGGCGAGCAGTACTTC.

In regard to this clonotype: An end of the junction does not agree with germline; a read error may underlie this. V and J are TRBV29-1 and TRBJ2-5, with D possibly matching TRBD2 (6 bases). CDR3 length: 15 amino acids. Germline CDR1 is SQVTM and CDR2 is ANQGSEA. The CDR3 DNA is TGCAGCGTTGAAGATCGGGTGGGGCGGGAAGAGACCCAATACTTC. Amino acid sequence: CSVEDRVGREETQYF.

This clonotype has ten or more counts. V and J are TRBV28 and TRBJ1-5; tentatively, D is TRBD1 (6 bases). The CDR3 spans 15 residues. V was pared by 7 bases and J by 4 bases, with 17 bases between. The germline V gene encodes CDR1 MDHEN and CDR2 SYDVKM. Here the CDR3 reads CASTGGGALNQPQHF. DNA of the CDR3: TGTGCCAGCACCGGTGGGGGGGCCCTAAATCAGCCCCAGCATTTT.

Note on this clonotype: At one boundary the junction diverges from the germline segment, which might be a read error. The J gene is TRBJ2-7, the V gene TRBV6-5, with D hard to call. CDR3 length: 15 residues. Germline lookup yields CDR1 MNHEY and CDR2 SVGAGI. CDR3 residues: CASSSSRTQTYEQYF. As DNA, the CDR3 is TGTGCCAGCAGTTCTTCCAGGACCCAGACCTACGAGCAGTATTTC.

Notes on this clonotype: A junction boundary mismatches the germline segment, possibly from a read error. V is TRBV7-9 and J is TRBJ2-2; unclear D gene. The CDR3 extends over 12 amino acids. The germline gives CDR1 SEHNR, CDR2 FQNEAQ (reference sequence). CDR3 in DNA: TGTGCCAGCAGCTTAAGGGCCGGGTGGCTGTTCTTT. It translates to CASSLRAGWLFF.

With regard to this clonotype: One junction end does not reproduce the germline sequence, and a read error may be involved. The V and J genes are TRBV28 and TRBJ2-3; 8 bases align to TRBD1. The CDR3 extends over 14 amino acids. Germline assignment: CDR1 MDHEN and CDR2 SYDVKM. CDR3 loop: CASRDRVGTDTQYF. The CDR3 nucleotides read TGTGCCAGCAGGGACAGGGTTGGCACAGACACGCAGTATTTT.

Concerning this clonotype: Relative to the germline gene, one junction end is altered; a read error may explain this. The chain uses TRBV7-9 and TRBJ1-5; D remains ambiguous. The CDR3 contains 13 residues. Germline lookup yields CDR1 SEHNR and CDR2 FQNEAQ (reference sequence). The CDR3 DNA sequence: TGTGCCACCAGCCTAAAGGGAGGTCAGCCCCAGCATTTT. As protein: CATSLKGGQPQHF.

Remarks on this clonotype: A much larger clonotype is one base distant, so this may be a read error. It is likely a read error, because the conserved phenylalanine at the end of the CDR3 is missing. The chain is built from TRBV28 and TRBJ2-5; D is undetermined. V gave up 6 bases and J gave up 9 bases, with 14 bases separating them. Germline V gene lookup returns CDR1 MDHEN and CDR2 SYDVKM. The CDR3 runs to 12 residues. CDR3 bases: TGTGCCAGCAGCACCCCCTCCTCGGCCCAGTACTTA. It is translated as CASSTPSSAQYL.

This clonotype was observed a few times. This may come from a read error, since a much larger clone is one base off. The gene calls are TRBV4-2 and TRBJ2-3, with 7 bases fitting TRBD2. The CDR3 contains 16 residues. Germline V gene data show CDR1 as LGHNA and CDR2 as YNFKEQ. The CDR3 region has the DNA TGTGCCAGCAGCCAAGCCCAAGGGAGGGGCACAGATACGCGGTATTTT. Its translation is CASSQAQGRGTDTRYF.

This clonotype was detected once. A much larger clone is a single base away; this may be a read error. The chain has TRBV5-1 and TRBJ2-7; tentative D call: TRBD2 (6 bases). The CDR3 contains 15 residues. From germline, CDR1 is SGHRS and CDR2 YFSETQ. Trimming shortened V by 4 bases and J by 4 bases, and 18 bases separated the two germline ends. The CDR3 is CASSRGLIGLYEQYF. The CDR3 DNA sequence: TGCGCCAGCAGCCGGGGACTGATAGGGCTTTACGAGCAGTACTTC.

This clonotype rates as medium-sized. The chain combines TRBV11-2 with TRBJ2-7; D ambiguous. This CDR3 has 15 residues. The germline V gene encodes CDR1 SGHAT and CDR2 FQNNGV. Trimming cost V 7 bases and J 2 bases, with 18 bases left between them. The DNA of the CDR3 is TGTGCCAGCACCATCGGACGGACCGCTACCTACGAGCAGTACTTC. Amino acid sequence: CASTIGRTATYEQYF.

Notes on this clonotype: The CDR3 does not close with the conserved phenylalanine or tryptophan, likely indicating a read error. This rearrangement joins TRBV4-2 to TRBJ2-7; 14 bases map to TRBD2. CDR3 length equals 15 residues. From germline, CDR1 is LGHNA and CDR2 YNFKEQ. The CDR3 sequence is CANSQGTSGSYEQYI. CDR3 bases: TGTGCCAACAGCCAAGGGACTAGCGGGAGCTACGAGCAGTACATC.

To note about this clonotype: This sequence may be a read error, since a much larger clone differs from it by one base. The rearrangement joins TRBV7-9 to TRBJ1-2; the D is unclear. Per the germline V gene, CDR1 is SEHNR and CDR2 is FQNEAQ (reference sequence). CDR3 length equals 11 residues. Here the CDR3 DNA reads TGTGCCATCAGCTTAGGTGATGGCTACACCTTC. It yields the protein CAISLGDGYTF.

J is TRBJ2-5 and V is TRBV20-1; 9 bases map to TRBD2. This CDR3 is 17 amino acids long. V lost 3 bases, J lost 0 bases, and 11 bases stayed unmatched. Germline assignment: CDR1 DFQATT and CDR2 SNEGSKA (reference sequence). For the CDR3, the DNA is TGCAGTGCTAGGCCTAGCGGGGTCGGTTGGAACCAAGAGACCCAGTACTTC. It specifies CSARPSGVGWNQETQYF.

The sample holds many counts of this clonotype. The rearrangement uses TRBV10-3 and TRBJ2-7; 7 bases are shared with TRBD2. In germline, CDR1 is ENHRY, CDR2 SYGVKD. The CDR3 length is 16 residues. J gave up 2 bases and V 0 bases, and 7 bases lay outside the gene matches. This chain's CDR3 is CAISESGGSYPYEQYF. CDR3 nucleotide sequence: TGTGCCATCAGTGAGTCCGGCGGGAGCTACCCCTACGAGCAGTACTTC.

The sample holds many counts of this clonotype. For the CDR3, the DNA is TGTGCCAGCAGTTTAAGACAGGGGGATGAAAAACTGTTTTTT. Its translation: CASSLRQGDEKLFF. This sequence joins TRBV12-3 or TRBV12-4 and TRBJ1-4; 9 nucleotides agree with TRBD1. CDR3 length: 14 amino acids. V dropped 2 bases and J dropped 6; count of bases not matched to a gene: 1.